The rows below give T cell receptor beta chains drawn from one sample of a study of OX40 agonist ivuxolimab in advanced cancers. Assay used: immunoSEQ multiplex PCR; TCRdb lists only in-frame clones, some missing. The sample carries approximately 49,000 clones, roughly 84% recorded once. The sequences come from CD4+ or CD8+ T cells sorted from blood, collected in a trial of the OX40 agonist ivuxolimab. The origin of the receptors is an adult with an advanced solid tumor such as melanoma, head and neck, liver or kidney cancer. CDR3s include the opening cysteine and the closing phenylalanine or tryptophan. The D gene is left open where the match is weak. Size values are once, few and many counts, or a class for expanded clones, and some rows have none.

size: .; J: TRBJ2-1; V: TRBV14; D: TRBD1; CDR3: CASRRTGSLDNEQFF; DNA: TGTGCCAGCAGACGGACAGGGAGTCTGGACAATGAGCAGTTCTTC
size: .; J: TRBJ1-2; V: TRBV19; D: TRBD1; CDR3: CASSTRTGQGYTF; DNA: TGTGCCAGTAGTACCCGGACAGGGCAAGGCTACACCTTC
size: .; J: TRBJ2-7; V: TRBV9; D: .; CDR3: CASSVRQSSYEQYF; DNA: TGTGCCAGCAGCGTACGGCAGAGCTCCTACGAGCAGTACTTC
size: .; J: TRBJ2-3; V: TRBV19; D: .; CDR3: CASSIEVGDTQYF; DNA: TGTGCCAGTAGTATAGAGGTAGGAGATACGCAGTATTTT
size: .; J: TRBJ1-2; V: TRBV9; D: .; CDR3: CASSSRPVDGYTF; DNA: TGTGCCAGCAGCTCCCGTCCTGTAGATGGCTACACCTTC
size: .; J: TRBJ2-1; V: TRBV5-1; D: .; CDR3: CASATLGGTVNEQFF; DNA: TGCGCCAGCGCCACCCTCGGCGGGACGGTTAATGAGCAGTTCTTC
size: .; J: TRBJ2-1; V: TRBV11-3; D: TRBD2; CDR3: CASSLELAGFNEQFF; DNA: TGTGCCAGCAGCTTAGAGCTAGCGGGGTTCAATGAGCAGTTCTTC
size: .; J: TRBJ2-5; V: TRBV10-3; D: .; CDR3: CAISESGSVGPETQYF; DNA: TGTGCCATCAGTGAGTCGGGGTCGGTGGGTCCAGAGACCCAGTACTTC
size: .; J: TRBJ2-2; V: TRBV7-2; D: .; CDR3: CASSSLSGTNTGELFF; DNA: TGTGCCAGCAGCTCTCTTTCGGGGACGAACACCGGGGAGCTGTTTTTT
size: .; J: TRBJ2-7; V: TRBV15; D: TRBD1; CDR3: CATSGDRDATYEQYF; DNA: TGTGCCACCAGCGGGGACAGGGACGCAACCTACGAGCAGTACTTC
size: .; J: TRBJ2-6; V: TRBV6-5; D: .; CDR3: CASSYFLGSGANVLTF; DNA: TGTGCCAGCAGTTACTTCCTTGGCTCTGGGGCCAACGTCCTGACTTTC
size: .; J: TRBJ2-1; V: TRBV11-2; D: .; CDR3: CASSLGYNEQFF; DNA: TGTGCCAGCAGCTTAGGGTACAATGAGCAGTTCTTC
size: .; J: TRBJ2-7; V: TRBV19; D: TRBD1; CDR3: CASSPDREVLQYF; DNA: TGTGCCAGTAGTCCGGACAGGGAGGTCCTGCAGTACTTC
size: once; J: TRBJ2-3; V: TRBV7-8; D: .; CDR3: CASSLARSTDTQYF; DNA: TGTGCCAGCAGCTTAGCTCGGAGCACAGATACGCAGTATTTT
size: .; J: TRBJ2-5; V: TRBV10-3; D: TRBD1; CDR3: CAISEIQGQETQYF; DNA: TGTGCCATCAGTGAGATACAGGGGCAAGAGACCCAGTACTTC
size: .; J: TRBJ2-3; V: TRBV7-8; D: TRBD2; CDR3: CASSLVLAGGPDTQYF; DNA: TGTGCCAGCAGCCTCGTACTAGCGGGAGGGCCGGATACGCAGTATTTT
size: .; J: TRBJ2-6; V: TRBV5-5; D: .; CDR3: CASSFRSGANVLTF; DNA: TGTGCCAGCAGCTTCCGGTCTGGGGCCAACGTCCTGACTTTC
size: few; J: TRBJ2-7; V: TRBV2; D: .; CDR3: CASSGEYEQYF; DNA: TGTGCCAGCAGTGGGGAGTACGAGCAGTACTTC
size: .; J: TRBJ1-2; V: TRBV29-1; D: .; CDR3: CSVEEGHNGYTF; DNA: TGCAGCGTTGAAGAAGGACACAATGGCTACACCTTC
size: .; J: TRBJ2-7; V: TRBV2; D: TRBD1; CDR3: CASSLGGQGAVEQYF; DNA: TGTGCCAGCAGCCTAGGGGGACAGGGGGCTGTCGAGCAGTACTTC
size: few; J: TRBJ1-2; V: TRBV5-4; D: .; CDR3: CASSFSRARGYTF; DNA: TGTGCCAGCAGCTTTAGCAGGGCGAGGGGCTACACCTTC
size: .; J: TRBJ1-3; V: TRBV30; D: .; CDR3: CAWSTISGNTIYF; DNA: TGTGCCTGGAGTACTATCTCTGGAAACACCATATATTTT
size: .; J: TRBJ1-4; V: TRBV21-1; D: .; CDR3: CASSRGVRGEKLFF; DNA: TGTGCCAGCAGCAGAGGGGTGAGAGGCGAAAAACTGTTTTTT
size: .; J: TRBJ1-2; V: TRBV5-1; D: .; CDR3: CASSLAQWSGDGYTF; DNA: TGCGCCAGCAGCTTGGCCCAATGGTCGGGGGATGGCTACACCTTC
size: once; J: TRBJ1-5; V: TRBV7-9; D: .; CDR3: CASSLGNSNQPQHF; DNA: TGTGCCAGCAGCTTAGGTAACAGCAATCAGCCCCAGCATTTT
size: .; J: TRBJ1-2; V: TRBV27; D: .; CDR3: CASSEGYLGYGYTF; DNA: TGTGCCAGCAGTGAGGGGTATCTTGGATATGGCTACACCTTC
size: once; J: TRBJ2-2; V: TRBV5-1; D: TRBD1; CDR3: CASSLGDRVVTGELFF; DNA: TGCGCCAGCAGCTTGGGGGACAGGGTAGTCACCGGGGAGCTGTTTTTT
size: .; J: TRBJ2-1; V: TRBV10-2; D: TRBD2; CDR3: CASSEGGRNAPLAGGYNEQFF; DNA: TGCGCCAGCAGTGAGGGGGGGCGTAACGCGCCACTAGCGGGAGGGTACAATGAGCAGTTCTTC
size: .; J: TRBJ2-7; V: TRBV28; D: .; CDR3: CASSFHGPNREVGF; DNA: TGTGCCAGCAGTTTTCACGGCCCCAACAGGGAAGTGGGCTTC
size: .; J: TRBJ2-1; V: TRBV13; D: .; CDR3: CASSRDRGEQFF; DNA: TGTGCCAGCAGCCGCGATCGCGGTGAGCAGTTCTTC
size: .; J: TRBJ1-3; V: TRBV30; D: .; CDR3: CAWGGSGNTIYF; DNA: TGTGCCTGGGGGGGAAGTGGAAACACCATATATTTT
size: .; J: TRBJ1-2; V: TRBV18; D: .; CDR3: CASSPSLGESWGYTF; DNA: TGTGCCAGCTCACCCTCACTCGGGGAATCCTGGGGCTACACCTTC
size: .; J: TRBJ2-1; V: TRBV6-5; D: .; CDR3: CASSYGRGGYNEQFF; DNA: TGTGCCAGCAGTTACGGCAGGGGTGGTTACAATGAGCAGTTCTTC
size: .; J: TRBJ2-3; V: TRBV5-6; D: .; CDR3: CASSLVTDTQYF; DNA: TGTGCCAGCAGCTTGGTGACAGATACGCAGTATTTT
size: .; J: TRBJ1-5; V: TRBV19; D: .; CDR3: CASSQGGGNQPQHF; DNA: TGTGCCAGTTCTCAGGGTGGAGGCAATCAGCCCCAGCATTTT
size: once; J: TRBJ2-2; V: TRBV7-9; D: TRBD2; CDR3: CASSPTPGLAGANTGELFF; DNA: TGTGCCAGCAGTCCAACTCCGGGACTAGCGGGAGCTAACACCGGGGAGCTGTTTTTT
size: .; J: TRBJ2-6; V: TRBV9; D: .; CDR3: CASSVAATGANVLTF; DNA: TGTGCCAGCAGCGTAGCTGCTACTGGGGCCAACGTCCTGACTTTC
size: .; J: TRBJ2-4; V: TRBV28; D: .; CDR3: CASSLGGGNRAKNIQYF; DNA: TGTGCCAGCAGTTTGGGTGGCGGGAATAGGGCCAAAAACATTCAGTACTTC
size: .; J: TRBJ2-5; V: TRBV25-1; D: TRBD2; CDR3: CASSDPRGAGETQYF; DNA: TGTGCCAGCAGTGACCCGCGGGGGGCCGGTGAGACCCAGTACTTC
size: .; J: TRBJ1-5; V: TRBV28; D: .; CDR3: CASSRDRTNQPQHF; DNA: TGTGCCAGCAGCCGTGACAGAACTAATCAGCCCCAGCATTTT
size: .; J: TRBJ2-7; V: TRBV5-1; D: TRBD2; CDR3: CASSPTTSGAYEQYF; DNA: TGCGCCAGCAGCCCCACGACTAGCGGCGCCTACGAGCAGTACTTC
size: .; J: TRBJ2-1; V: TRBV29-1; D: TRBD2; CDR3: CSVGGQGVFSTSGRVNEQFF; DNA: TGCAGCGTTGGGGGACAGGGAGTCTTCTCGACTAGCGGGAGGGTAAATGAGCAGTTCTTC
size: .; J: TRBJ2-1; V: TRBV6-6; D: .; CDR3: CASSYGLAHEQFF; DNA: TGTGCCAGCAGTTACGGCCTAGCCCATGAGCAGTTCTTC
size: .; J: TRBJ2-1; V: TRBV19; D: .; CDR3: CASSIRENYQPYNEQFF; DNA: TGTGCCAGTAGTATAAGGGAAAACTACCAACCTTACAATGAGCAGTTCTTC
size: .; J: TRBJ2-7; V: TRBV11-2; D: .; CDR3: CASSLETGLNPHKQYF; DNA: TGTGCCAGCAGCTTAGAAACAGGTTTGAATCCCCACAAGCAGTACTTC
size: .; J: TRBJ1-2; V: TRBV5-8; D: .; CDR3: CASSLDSTGGNYGYTF; DNA: TGTGCCAGCAGCTTGGACTCTACCGGGGGAAACTATGGCTACACCTTC
size: few; J: TRBJ2-7; V: TRBV5-1; D: TRBD2; CDR3: CASSPGLADGEQYF; DNA: TGCGCCAGCAGCCCCGGACTAGCGGATGGGGAGCAGTACTTC
size: .; J: TRBJ1-6; V: TRBV30; D: .; CDR3: CAWSNYGSLALHF; DNA: TGTGCCTGGAGTAATTACGGGTCTCTGGCCCTCCACTTT
size: .; J: TRBJ1-3; V: TRBV6-1; D: .; CDR3: CASTSGAGNTIYF; DNA: TGTGCCAGCACCTCTGGGGCGGGAAACACCATATATTTT
size: .; J: TRBJ1-2; V: TRBV18; D: .; CDR3: CASSPDRGYGYTF; DNA: TGTGCCAGCTCACCTGATAGGGGCTATGGCTACACCTTC
size: .; J: TRBJ2-3; V: TRBV29-1; D: TRBD2; CDR3: CSVTTAGVGDTQYF; DNA: TGCAGCGTGACGACTGCGGGAGTGGGAGATACGCAGTATTTT
size: .; J: TRBJ1-1; V: TRBV19; D: TRBD1; CDR3: CASSWDSPTEAFF; DNA: TGTGCCAGTAGCTGGGACAGCCCCACTGAAGCTTTCTTT
size: .; J: TRBJ2-2; V: TRBV5-4; D: TRBD1; CDR3: CASSSPGQGSGELFF; DNA: TGTGCCAGCAGCTCCCCGGGACAGGGGTCCGGGGAGCTGTTTTTT